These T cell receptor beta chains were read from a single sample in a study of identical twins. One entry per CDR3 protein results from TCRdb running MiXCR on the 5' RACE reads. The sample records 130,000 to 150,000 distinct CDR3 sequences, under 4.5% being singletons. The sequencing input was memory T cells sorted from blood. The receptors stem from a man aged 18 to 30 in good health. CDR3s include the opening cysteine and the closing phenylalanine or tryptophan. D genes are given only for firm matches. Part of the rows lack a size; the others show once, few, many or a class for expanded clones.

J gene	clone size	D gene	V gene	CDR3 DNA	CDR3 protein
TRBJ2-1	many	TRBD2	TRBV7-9	TGTGCCAGCAGCTTAGCCCCCGGGACTAGCGGGAGGAATGAGCAGTTCTTC	CASSLAPGTSGRNEQFF
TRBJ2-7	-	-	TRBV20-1	TGCAGTGCTAGAGATCCCCTTAGGGCCTCCTACGAGCAGTACTTC	CSARDPLRASYEQYF
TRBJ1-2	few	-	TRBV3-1	TGTGCCAGCAGCCAAGAGGGGAACTATGGCTACACCTTC	CASSQEGNYGYTF
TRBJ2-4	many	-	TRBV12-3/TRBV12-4	TGTGCCAGCAGTTTAGGGCGGTCACCAGGGAACATTCAGTACTTC	CASSLGRSPGNIQYF
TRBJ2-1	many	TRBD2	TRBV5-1	TGCGCCAGCAGCTCAGACAGGGGACCGGGACTAGCGGGAGCGGTCAATGAGCAGTTCTTC	CASSSDRGPGLAGAVNEQFF
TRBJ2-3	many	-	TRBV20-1	TGCAGTGCTGTCTCCCCGGCTCACGATACGCAGTATTTT	CSAVSPAHDTQYF
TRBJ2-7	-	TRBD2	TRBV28	TGTGCCAGCAGACCAGGACTAGCGGGAGGACCCTACGAGCAGTACTTC	CASRPGLAGGPYEQYF
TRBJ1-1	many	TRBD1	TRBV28	TGTGCCAGCAGTTGGGACAGGGGGCGCCTTACTGAAGCTTTCTTT	CASSWDRGRLTEAFF
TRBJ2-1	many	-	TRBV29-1	TGCAGCGTTGATCGGGGTGAGCAGTTCTTC	CSVDRGEQFF
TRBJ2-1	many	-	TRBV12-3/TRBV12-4	TGTGCCAGCAGCCTAAGTAAAATGGTGAATGAGCAGTTCTTC	CASSLSKMVNEQFF
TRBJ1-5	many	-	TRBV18	TGTGCCAGCTCACCATCCGTTGGAGATCAGCCCCAGCATTTT	CASSPSVGDQPQHF
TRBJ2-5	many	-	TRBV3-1	TGTGCCAGCAGCCAAGCGGGAGACGAGACCCAGTACTTC	CASSQAGDETQYF
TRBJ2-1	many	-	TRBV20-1	TGCAGTGCTTCTCCGGTCAATGAGCAGTTCTTC	CSASPVNEQFF
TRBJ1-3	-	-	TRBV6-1	TGTGCCAGCACCTCGTATGTCTCTGGAAACACCATATATTTT	CASTSYVSGNTIYF
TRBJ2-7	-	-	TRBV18	TGTGCCAGCTCACCGGGAGACACGCTCTATTACGAGCAGTACTTC	CASSPGDTLYYEQYF
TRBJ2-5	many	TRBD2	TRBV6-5	TGTGCCAGCAGTTACGCGATGACTAGCGGGAGGGCCCTCGGAGAGACCCAGTACTTC	CASSYAMTSGRALGETQYF
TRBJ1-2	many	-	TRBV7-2	TGTGCCAGCAGCCCCGGGGCGAACTATGGCTACACCTTC	CASSPGANYGYTF
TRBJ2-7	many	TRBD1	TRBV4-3	TGCGCCAGCAGCCAAGATCCCCAGGGGGCTTACGAGCAGTACTTC	CASSQDPQGAYEQYF
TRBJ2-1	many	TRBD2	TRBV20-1	TGCAGTGCTAGAAGACCCGTACCGGGACTAGCGGACAATGAGCAGTTCTTC	CSARRPVPGLADNEQFF
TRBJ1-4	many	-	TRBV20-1	TGCAGTGCTAGAGAGAACACTGGTGAAAAACTGTTTTTT	CSARENTGEKLFF
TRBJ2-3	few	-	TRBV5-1	TGCGCCAGCAGCTTGGAGGCGGGCGGGTTCACAGATACGCAGTATTTT	CASSLEAGGFTDTQYF
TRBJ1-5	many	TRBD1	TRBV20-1	TGCAGTGCTAAGGAATGGGACAGGGGCGTAGGTCAGCCCCAGCATTTT	CSAKEWDRGVGQPQHF
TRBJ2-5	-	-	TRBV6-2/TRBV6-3	TGTGCCAGCAGTTACGTTGCCGGGAGCTTCAGTGAGACCCAGTACTTC	CASSYVAGSFSETQYF
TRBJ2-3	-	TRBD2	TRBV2	TGTGCCAGCAGTGGACGAAGCGGTAGCGGGAGGATCAAAAGCACAGATACGCAGTATTTT	CASSGRSGSGRIKSTDTQYF
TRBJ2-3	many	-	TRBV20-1	TGCAGTGCTCCCAAACTCGGAGTCACAGATACGCAGTATTTT	CSAPKLGVTDTQYF
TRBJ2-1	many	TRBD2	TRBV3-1	TGTGCCAGCAGCCAAATTAGCGGGAGTAGCAATGAGCAGTTCTTC	CASSQISGSSNEQFF
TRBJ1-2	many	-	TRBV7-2	TGTGCCAGCAGCCCTAGAGCCAGTCACTATGGCTACACCTTC	CASSPRASHYGYTF
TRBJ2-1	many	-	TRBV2	TGTGCCAGCACCCAGGAGCAGACCTACAATGAGCAGTTCTTC	CASTQEQTYNEQFF